This T cell receptor beta chain was obtained from a study of blood T cell repertoires in COVID-19. Study-wide context: In each case, the material was cDNA or gDNA derived from T cells, B-cell-depleted T cells, or PBMCs.

The repertoire was sequenced with immunoSEQ multiplex PCR; TCRdb's copy has only in-frame clones and lacks some. The repertoire includes 150,000 to 200,000 clones, roughly three quarters of them detected once, and around 6% sits in the top ten. Per the germline V gene, CDR1 is KGHDR and CDR2 is SFDVKD. The CDR3 sequence is 14 residues long. V was shortened by 4 bases and J by 5 bases, with 13 bases between the two germline ends. This clonotype originated in a woman aged 40 to 50 with COVID-19, enrolled during active disease. J is TRBJ2-5 and V is TRBV24-1; a weak D match, TRBD1 (7 bases). The sequencing input was peripheral blood. CDR3 in DNA: TGTGCCACCAGTGACCCAGGGGGGTCGGAGACCCAGTACTTC. It is translated as CATSDPGGSETQYF.